This paragraph covers one TCR beta chain sequence. What it recognizes is unknown. TCRdb ran MiXCR on the multiplex PCR reads and lists one entry per CDR3 protein. This table holds 66,000 or so distinct CDR3 sequences, less than 50% found once. The sample is drawn from a study of breast tumors, draining lymph nodes, adjacent tissues. Study-level findings and limits: The data were judged consistent with most tumor T cells coming from lymph node and expanding in tumor. Tumor repertoires ranked between lymph nodes and nontumor tissue in diversity, with V and J gene preferences. Compared with basal-like, luminal-like tumors shared significantly more repertoire with nontumor tissue. The lymph node origin of tumor T cells was framed as consistent with a hypothesis, not demonstrated.

The CDR3 loop spans 11 amino acids. The germline gives CDR1 MGHDK, CDR2 SYGVNS. The origin of this receptor is a female donor with breast cancer. Some clones in this sample may be carry-over from other donors' samples. The chain uses TRBV25-1 and TRBJ1-5; no reliable D call. What was sequenced was breast tumor tissue. The CDR3 DNA follows: TGTGCTAGAGATAGGGATCAGCCCCAGCATTTT. This sequence encodes CARDRDQPQHF.